Below, 8 T cell receptor beta chains from the same sample are listed, as sequenced in a study of blood T cell repertoires in COVID-19. Using immunoSEQ multiplex PCR, the repertoire was profiled, and TCRdb retains in-frame clones only, with some absent. Of just over 40,000 clones in the sample, roughly 80% were seen once. What was sequenced was peripheral blood. The receptors originated from a woman in her fifties or sixties with acute or convalescent COVID-19.

J is TRBJ1-5 and V is TRBV3-1 (or the pseudogene TRBV3-2); no clear D. Germline V gene sequence: CDR1 LGHDT, CDR2 YNNKEL (reference sequence). The CDR3 has 15 amino acids. The V end was cut by 0 bases, the J end by 1 base, with 7 bases between. CDR3 DNA: TGTGCCAGCAGCCAAGAGAGGCTCAGCAATCAGCCCCAGCATTTT. Protein: CASSQERLSNQPQHF.

This clone was recorded a few times. The chain recombines TRBV21-1 with TRBJ1-6. TRBV21-1 is a pseudogene locus. The CDR3 runs to 16 residues. The CDR3 loop is CASIKEGNSYNSPLHF. CDR3 DNA: TGTGCCAGCATCAAGGAGGGCAATTCCTATAATTCACCCCTCCACTTT.

This sequence joins TRBV29-1 and TRBJ2-1; 8 nucleotides match TRBD2. V lost 4 bases and J lost 9; bases outside the gene matches: 8. CDR1 and CDR2 (germline): SQVTM, ANQGSEA. CDR3 length: 13 amino acids. CDR3 DNA sequence: TGCAGCGTTGGGCGGGAGGCCCTCGGTGAGCAGTTCTTC. This translates into CSVGREALGEQFF.

This chain connects TRBV27 to TRBJ2-1; unclear D gene. Trimming removed 5 bases from V and 9 bases from J, with 11 bases in between. The CDR3 covers 12 residues. Germline lookup yields CDR1 MNHEY and CDR2 SMNVEV (reference sequence). CDR3 residues: CASSLPGSEQFF. CDR3 DNA sequence: TGTGCCAGCAGTCTCCCCGGGTCTGAGCAGTTCTTC.

The chain joins TRBV7-6 to TRBJ1-4; 8 bases agree with TRBD1. CDR3 length equals 17 residues. Per the germline V gene, CDR1 is SGHVS and CDR2 is FNYEAQ. The V gene end was trimmed by 1 base and the J gene end by 7 bases; junction bases not matched to a gene: 11. The CDR3 coding sequence is TGTGCCAGCAGCTTAGTTCGGACAGGGACAGTGGGTGAAAAACTGTTTTTT. Amino acids: CASSLVRTGTVGEKLFF.

This chain connects TRBV14 to TRBJ1-1; 8 positions agree with TRBD1. This CDR3 contains 19 residues. With V trimmed by 1 base and J by 4 bases, 17 bases remained unmatched. CDR1 is SGHDN, CDR2 FVKESK, per germline. The CDR3 loop reads CASSQGMVPGGVERTEAFF. As DNA, the CDR3 is TGTGCCAGCAGCCAAGGAATGGTCCCAGGGGGCGTAGAGCGCACTGAAGCTTTCTTT.

The V gene is TRBV5-4, the J gene TRBJ1-6, with 9 bases fitting TRBD1. From germline, CDR1 is SGHNT and CDR2 YYREEE (reference sequence). V dropped 3 bases and J dropped 8; count of bases not matched to a gene: 6. The CDR3 spans 15 residues. The CDR3 loop reads CASSYRGRWDSPLHF. The CDR3 DNA sequence: TGTGCCAGCAGCTACAGGGGGCGTTGGGATTCACCCCTCCACTTT.

In its sample, this clone was seen once. This sequence joins TRBV15 and TRBJ2-2; tentatively, D is TRBD2 (5 bases). Germline V gives CDR1 LNHNV, CDR2 YYDKDF (reference sequence). The CDR3 loop spans 13 amino acids. Trimming pared 1 base from V and 6 bases from J, leaving 6 bases between. CDR3 DNA: TGTGCCACCAGCAGAGGGGAGTCCGGGGAGCTGTTTTTT. Amino acids: CATSRGESGELFF.